These 6 T cell receptor beta chains share one sample of origin, sequenced in a study of blood T cell repertoires in COVID-19. Some clones are missing from TCRdb's copy, which holds only in-frame ones; the method was immunoSEQ multiplex PCR. The table has about 250,000 clones, 80% to 90% seen once; the top ten hold approximately 1.7%. The sequenced sample was PBMCs or T cells enriched from blood (not recorded which). The receptors stem from a man in his forties who had recovered from COVID-19.

The genes are TRBV19 and TRBJ2-3, with 7 bases fitting TRBD1. V shed 3 bases, J shed 3 bases, and the junction held 3 bases outside the gene matches. The CDR3 has 14 residues. Looked up from germline, CDR1 is LNHDA and CDR2 is SQIVND (reference sequence). In DNA, the CDR3 is TGTGCCAGTAGTATCGGCAGGGGGACAGATACGCAGTATTTT. The encoded protein is CASSIGRGTDTQYF. The entire variable domain, with the rest obtained from reference TRBV19 and TRBJ2-3, is as follows: DGGITQSPKYLFRKEGQNVTLSCEQNLNHDAMYWYRQDPGQGLRLIYYSQIVNDFQKGDIAEGYSVSREKKESFPLTVTSAQKNPTAFYLCASSIGRGTDTQYFGPGTRLTVL.

The count of this clone is one. The chain joins TRBV6-5 to TRBJ2-7, with 7 nucleotides matching TRBD2. The CDR3 length is 13 residues. In germline, CDR1 is MNHEY, CDR2 SVGAGI. V shed 6 bases and J 3 bases; nucleotides not matched to a gene: 5. CDR3 residues: CASSREASYEQYF. The DNA of the CDR3 is TGTGCCAGCAGCCGGGAGGCGAGCTACGAGCAGTACTTC.

The table lists this clone with a count of one. This CDR3 is CASSSGDSSSTDTQYF. The CDR3 region has the DNA TGCGCCAGCAGCTCGGGGGACAGTTCTAGCACAGATACGCAGTATTTT. The chain uses TRBV5-1 and TRBJ2-3, with D perhaps TRBD1 (7 bases). Trimming shortened V by 3 bases and J by 0 bases, and 14 bases separated the two germline ends. Germline V CDR1 and CDR2: SGHRS, YFSETQ. CDR3 length equals 16 residues.

The chain couples TRBV5-4 to TRBJ1-1, with 8 bases that match TRBD1. The junction had 7 bases not matched to a gene; V was cut back by 4 bases and J by 5 bases. The CDR3 length is 14 residues. The germline V gene has CDR1 SGHNT and CDR2 YYREEE (reference sequence). CDR3 sequence reads: CASSIGQGPTEAFF. The CDR3 DNA reads TGTGCCAGCAGCATCGGACAGGGACCTACTGAAGCTTTCTTT.

The chain has TRBV7-2 and TRBJ1-1, with no clear D. The germline V gene encodes CDR1 SGHTA and CDR2 FQGNSA. The V and J ends lost 6 bases and 1 base respectively, with 15 bases between them. This CDR3 comprises 15 residues. The CDR3 spells CASRGMAAKNTEAFF. As DNA, the CDR3 is TGTGCCAGCAGGGGCATGGCTGCCAAGAACACTGAAGCTTTCTTT.

The chain links TRBV4-2 to TRBJ2-7; perhaps TRBD2 as D (6 bases). V gave up 5 bases and J gave up 0 bases, with 17 bases separating them. This CDR3 is 16 amino acids long. Germline loops: CDR1 LGHNA, CDR2 YNFKEQ. The CDR3 nucleotides read TGTGCCAGCAGCTCCCTAACCCGGGGGAGCTCCTACGAGCAGTACTTC. Translating it yields CASSSLTRGSSYEQYF.